This T cell receptor beta chain is drawn from a study of cytomegalovirus exposure and HLA in healthy donors. Overall study results and limits: Among TCR sequences, most were rare, though some public TCRs appeared in many donors.

Concerning this clone itself: Its antigen is not identified. One end of the junction varies from germline; a read error may be responsible.

The germline V gene has CDR1 GTSNPN and CDR2 SVGIG (reference sequence). The CDR3 contains 12 residues. This table comes from immunoSEQ multiplex PCR, and its TCRdb copy is limited to in-frame clones, with some not included. The sample includes around 200,000 clones, 85% to 90% of them seen just once. V and J are TRBV30 and TRBJ2-3; weak D call: TRBD1 (5 bases). This TCR was sampled from a woman aged 18-30 years in good health and CMV-seronegative. Sequencing was done on a sample of PBMCs. CDR3 protein: CAWSRGTDAQYF. As DNA, the CDR3 is TGTGCCTGGAGTAGGGGCACAGATGCGCAGTATTTT.